There are a few counts of the clone carrying this T cell receptor beta chain. This CDR3 comprises 13 residues. Germline V gene sequence: CDR1 MNHNS, CDR2 SASEGT. Trimming stripped 6 bases from V and 5 bases from J, with 13 bases between. The sample belongs to a study of T cell repertoires in cytomegalovirus infection. TCRdb analysed the reads with MiXCR anew, one entry per CDR3 protein. The data hold more than 400,000 distinct CDR3 sequences, with more than 25% observed a single time. This receptor was identified in a human donor in good health (CMV status not recorded). Some clones in this sample may be carry-over from other donors' samples. The rearrangement joins TRBV6-1 to TRBJ1-1, with D unresolved. The sequenced sample consisted of PBMCs. In DNA, the CDR3 is TGTGCCAGCAGGGAGCGGAGAAATACTGAAGCTTTCTTT. Amino acid sequence: CASRERRNTEAFF.